These 18 T cell receptor beta chains share one sample of origin, sequenced in a study of blood T cell repertoires in COVID-19. Sequencing used immunoSEQ multiplex PCR; TCRdb keeps in-frame clones, though not all of them. This table has 250,000 to 300,000 clones, about nine tenths appearing once. Sequenced input: peripheral blood. All receptors derive from a woman between 50 and 59 years old who had recovered from COVID-19.

The chain combines TRBV6-5 with TRBJ1-5, with D possibly matching TRBD1 (5 bases). The CDR3 covers 15 residues. Trimming left V 6 bases short and J 4 bases short, with 16 bases between. Germline CDR1 and CDR2: MNHEY and SVGAGI. The CDR3 region has the DNA TGTGCCAGCAGGGCCGGGACGGGGGGAAATCAGCCCCAGCATTTT. The encoded protein is CASRAGTGGNQPQHF.

Comments on this clone: It is unclear where the CDR3 begins or ends on the DNA, so no DNA is shown, and the CDR3 is as TCRdb lists it. V usage is TRBV29-1 and J usage is TRBJ1-1; the table assigns TRBD1, which was not confirmed against the DNA. From germline, CDR1 is SQVTM and CDR2 ANQGSEA. A total of 10 residues make up the CDR3, ends included. The CDR3: CSVAQGSTFF.

The V call is TRBV11-2, the J call TRBJ2-3; D gene uncertain. CDR3 length equals 14 residues. V was cut by 5 bases and J by 2 bases, with 11 bases left in between. The germline gives CDR1 SGHAT, CDR2 FQNNGV. CDR3 loop: CASSPSKFTDTQYF. CDR3 sequence (DNA): TGTGCCAGCAGCCCCTCTAAGTTCACAGATACGCAGTATTTT.

The genes are TRBV30 and TRBJ1-5, with D possibly being TRBD1 (5 bases). CDR3 length: 15 residues. V lost 2 bases to trimming and J lost 5 bases, with 16 bases between them. Germline V lookup: CDR1 GTSNPN, CDR2 SVGIG (reference sequence). The CDR3 region has the DNA TGTGCCTGGAGTATAGGCAGGGTTAGGGATCAGCCCCAGCATTTT. Encoded protein: CAWSIGRVRDQPQHF.

V and J are TRBV19 and TRBJ1-5; D possibly corresponds to TRBD1 (5 bases). Germline-derived CDR1 and CDR2 are LNHDA and SQIVND (reference sequence). The V end lost 2 bases, the J end lost 4 bases, and 15 bases lay between the germline ends. The CDR3 extends over 16 amino acids. The chain's CDR3 is CASSIITGGRNQPQHF. CDR3 sequence (DNA): TGTGCCAGTAGTATAATAACGGGGGGAAGGAATCAGCCCCAGCATTTT.

V gene TRBV30 combines with J gene TRBJ1-1, with TRBD1 matching over 7 bases. Germline V lookup: CDR1 GTSNPN, CDR2 SVGIG (reference sequence). The CDR3 runs to 14 residues. The V segment lost 4 bases and the J segment 4 bases; nucleotides outside the gene matches: 9. The CDR3 reads CAWTRLTGITEAFF. In DNA, the CDR3 is TGTGCCTGGACCAGATTGACAGGGATCACTGAAGCTTTCTTT.

This sequence joins TRBV5-1 and TRBJ2-7; 10 nucleotides agree with TRBD2. V shed 0 bases, J shed 4 bases, and the junction held 4 bases outside the gene matches. The CDR3 covers 15 residues. From germline, CDR1 is SGHRS and CDR2 YFSETQ. In DNA form, the CDR3 reads TGCGCCAGCAGCTTGGGATTAGCGGGAGGATACGAGCAGTACTTC. Translating gives CASSLGLAGGYEQYF.

V is TRBV27 and J is TRBJ2-1; TRBD2 agrees at 7 bases. The CDR3 spans 13 residues. The germline V gene has CDR1 MNHEY and CDR2 SMNVEV (reference sequence). This CDR3 reads CASWGEGRNEQFF. CDR3 coding DNA: TGTGCTTCCTGGGGGGAGGGCCGTAATGAGCAGTTCTTC.

The DNA for the CDR3 is TGTGCCAGCAGTTTACGGCGGGCCCTTGGAGACAATGAGCAGTTCTTC. Translated: CASSLRRALGDNEQFF. This sequence joins TRBV28 and TRBJ2-1, with D possibly TRBD2 on 5 matching bases. Trimming pared 2 bases from V and 5 bases from J, leaving 16 bases between. CDR1 and CDR2 from the germline V gene are MDHEN and SYDVKM. This CDR3 is 16 amino acids long.

The V call is TRBV27, the J call TRBJ1-2, with D perhaps TRBD1 (5 bases). The germline V and J ends were trimmed by 1 base and 4 bases, with 10 bases remaining between them. This CDR3 is built from 14 residues. Per germline, CDR1 MNHEY and CDR2 SMNVEV (reference sequence). The CDR3 reads CASSLFAGFYGYTF. The CDR3 nucleotides are TGTGCCAGCAGTTTATTTGCAGGGTTCTATGGCTACACCTTC.

This sequence joins TRBV2 and TRBJ1-1, with D maybe TRBD1 (5 bases). The CDR3 covers 15 residues. Germline V lookup: CDR1 SNHLY, CDR2 FYNNEI. V was shortened by 1 base and J by 4 bases, with 13 bases between the two germline ends. CDR3 sequence reads: CASSEVGRVGTEAFF. The CDR3 DNA follows: TGTGCCAGCAGTGAAGTTGGCAGGGTTGGCACTGAAGCTTTCTTT.

The genes are TRBV19 and TRBJ1-2; tentative D call: TRBD1 (6 bases). Germline V CDR1 and CDR2: LNHDA, SQIVND (reference sequence). The CDR3 extends over 13 amino acids. The V and J ends lost 7 bases and 4 bases respectively, with 13 bases between them. Here the CDR3 DNA reads TGTGCCAGTACCCAGACAGGCTTCTATGGCTACACCTTC. It specifies CASTQTGFYGYTF.

V is TRBV6-2 or TRBV6-3 and J is TRBJ1-2; TRBD1 aligns across 9 bases. This CDR3 is 14 amino acids long. In germline, CDR1 is MNHEY, CDR2 SVGEGT. V lost 4 bases and J lost 8; bases outside the gene matches: 8. The CDR3 DNA reads TGTGCCAGCAGTTTAGGACAGGGGTGGAGAGGCTACACCTTC. Translated: CASSLGQGWRGYTF.

This clone was detected a few times. The CDR3 DNA reads as TGTGCCAGTAGTATGATAACTAGCGGGAGCTCCTACGAGCAGTACTTC. Translation: CASSMITSGSSYEQYF. The chain employs TRBV19 and TRBJ2-7, with 11 bases lining up with TRBD2. This CDR3 is built from 16 residues. The J segment lost 0 bases and the V segment lost 3 bases, leaving 4 bases of the junction unmatched. Per the germline V gene, CDR1 is LNHDA and CDR2 is SQIVND (reference sequence).

Of note for this clone: This specimen includes other DNA sequences encoding the same CDR3. V and J are TRBV10-3 and TRBJ1-1; D is ambiguous. Trimming cost V 4 bases and J 4 bases, with 7 bases left between them. Germline V lookup: CDR1 ENHRY, CDR2 SYGVKD. The CDR3 is made up of 12 amino acids. In DNA, the CDR3 is TGTGCCATCAGTGGAGGGCCCACTGAAGCTTTCTTT. Translation gives CAISGGPTEAFF.

A single count supports this clone. The rearrangement joins TRBV5-1 to TRBJ2-5; 8 nucleotides agree with TRBD2. Losses at the gene ends were 1 base for V and 1 base for J; bases not matched to a gene: 9. Germline loops: CDR1 SGHRS, CDR2 YFSETQ. This CDR3 has 17 residues. CDR3 sequence: CASSLWARAGGQETQYF. The CDR3 nucleotides read TGCGCCAGCAGCTTGTGGGCAAGGGCGGGGGGCCAAGAGACCCAGTACTTC.

The CDR3 DNA reads TGTGCCAGCCTTAGGACTGTCGATCAGCCCCAGCATTTT. Translated: CASLRTVDQPQHF. This chain links TRBV28 with TRBJ1-5; D unclear. The germline V gene has CDR1 MDHEN and CDR2 SYDVKM. The germline V and J ends were trimmed by 8 bases and 5 bases, with 13 bases remaining between them. The CDR3 is 13 residues long.

The chain couples TRBV10-3 to TRBJ2-7, with TRBD1 matching over 7 bases. Germline V gives CDR1 ENHRY, CDR2 SYGVKD. CDR3 size: 12 residues. Unmatched junction bases numbered 8, after V lost 11 bases and J lost 4 bases. CDR3 in amino acids: CAARGSDYEQYF. In nucleotides, the CDR3 is TGTGCCGCCAGGGGGAGCGATTACGAGCAGTACTTC.